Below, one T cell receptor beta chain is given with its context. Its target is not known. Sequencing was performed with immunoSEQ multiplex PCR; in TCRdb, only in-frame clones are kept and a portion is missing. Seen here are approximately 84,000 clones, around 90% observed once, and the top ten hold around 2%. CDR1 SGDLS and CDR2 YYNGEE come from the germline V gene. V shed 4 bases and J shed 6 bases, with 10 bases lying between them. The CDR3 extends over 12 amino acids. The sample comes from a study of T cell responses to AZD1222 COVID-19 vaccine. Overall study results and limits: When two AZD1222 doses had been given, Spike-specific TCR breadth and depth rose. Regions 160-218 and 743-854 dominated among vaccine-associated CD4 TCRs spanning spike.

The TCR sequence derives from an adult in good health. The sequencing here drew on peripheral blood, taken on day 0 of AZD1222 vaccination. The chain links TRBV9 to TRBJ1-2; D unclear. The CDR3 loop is CASSKRKDGYTF. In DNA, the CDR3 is TGTGCCAGCAGCAAAAGGAAGGATGGCTACACCTTC.